This is a list of T cell receptor beta chains from one sample in a study of cytomegalovirus exposure and HLA in healthy donors. Measured with immunoSEQ multiplex PCR; TCRdb has only the in-frame clones, and not every one. The sample yields over 95,000 clones, approximately 80% seen once. What was sequenced was PBMCs. Source of these receptors: a woman aged 40 to 55 in good health and CMV-seropositive. Both conserved end residues are part of each CDR3. D genes are given only for firm matches. Some rows have no size entry. The others give once, few or many, or a class for an expanded clone.

TRBV4-1	TRBJ2-7	.	.	TGCGCCAGCAGCAGACTCCCGGGAGAACAATACGAGCAGTACTTC	CASSRLPGEQYEQYF
TRBV7-3	TRBJ2-2	.	.	TGTGCCAGCAGCCCCGCAGGGCCCGGGGAGCTGTTTTTT	CASSPAGPGELFF
TRBV5-4	TRBJ1-1	TRBD1	.	TGTGCCAGCAGCAGGGGACAGAGAATGAACACTGAAGCTTTCTTT	CASSRGQRMNTEAFF
TRBV7-9	TRBJ1-1	TRBD1	once	TGTGCCAGCAGCTTAGGGCCGTTAGGACAGGGGGTCCCTGAAGCTTTCTTT	CASSLGPLGQGVPEAFF
TRBV6-5	TRBJ2-7	.	.	TGTGCCAGCAGTTACTCCGGGGGAGCCCTCCTCTACGAGCAGTACTTC	CASSYSGGALLYEQYF
TRBV2	TRBJ2-7	TRBD1	.	TGTGCCAGCAGAGCGACAGGGAGCGAACAGTACTTC	CASRATGSEQYF
TRBV2	TRBJ2-7	.	.	TGTGCCAGCAGTGAAGATCGGGGATCCTACGAGCAGTACTTC	CASSEDRGSYEQYF
TRBV7-8	TRBJ2-7	TRBD2	.	TGTGCCAGCAGCTTAGGGAGACTAGCGGGGGTTTACGAGCAGTACTTC	CASSLGRLAGVYEQYF
TRBV30	TRBJ2-5	.	.	TGTGCCTGGACGGATAGCGGCGAGACCCAGTACTTC	CAWTDSGETQYF
TRBV5-1	TRBJ2-7	.	few	TGCGCCAGCAGCCTCCCACGGGGGTCCTCCTACGAGCAGTACTTC	CASSLPRGSSYEQYF
TRBV10-3	TRBJ1-5	.	.	TGTGCCATCAGTGAGCCATCGCTTAGGAGGGATCGCAATCAGCCCCAGCATTTT	CAISEPSLRRDRNQPQHF
TRBV5-1	TRBJ1-4	TRBD1	.	TGCGCCAGCAGCTCACAGGGGGGTGCTGAAAAACTGTTTTTT	CASSSQGGAEKLFF
TRBV27	TRBJ2-7	.	.	TGTGCCAGCAGATACCAGGGAATTGGGGAGCAGTACTTC	CASRYQGIGEQYF
TRBV30	TRBJ2-5	.	few	TGTGCCTGGAGGGCCGGGTGGGTCCAAGAGACCCAGTACTTC	CAWRAGWVQETQYF
TRBV5-8	TRBJ1-2	.	.	TGTGCCAGCGATAGGATGGGGGCGCAAGGCTACACCTTC	CASDRMGAQGYTF
TRBV2	TRBJ1-3	.	few	TGTGCCAGCAGCGTCGTGAGGGAAAACACCATATATTTT	CASSVVRENTIYF